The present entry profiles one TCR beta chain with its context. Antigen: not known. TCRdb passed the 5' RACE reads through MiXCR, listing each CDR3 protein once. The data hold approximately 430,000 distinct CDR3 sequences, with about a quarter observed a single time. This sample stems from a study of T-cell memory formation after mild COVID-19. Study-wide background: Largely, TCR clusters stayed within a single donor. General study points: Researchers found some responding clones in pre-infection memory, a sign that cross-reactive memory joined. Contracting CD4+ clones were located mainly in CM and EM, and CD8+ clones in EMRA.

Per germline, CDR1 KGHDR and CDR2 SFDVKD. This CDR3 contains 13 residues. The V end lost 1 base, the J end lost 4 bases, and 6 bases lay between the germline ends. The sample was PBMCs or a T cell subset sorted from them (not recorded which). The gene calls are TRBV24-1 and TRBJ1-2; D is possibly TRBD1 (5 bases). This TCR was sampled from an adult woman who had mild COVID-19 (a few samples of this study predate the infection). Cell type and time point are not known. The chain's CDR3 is CATSDFGGYGYTF. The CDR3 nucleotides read TGTGCCACCAGTGATTTTGGGGGCTATGGCTACACCTTC.